The source of this TCR beta chain is a study of tumor-infiltrating lymphocytes in primary liver carcinoma (dated by TCRdb to the late 2010s). In the study overall: Of the five patients, three men and two women aged 30 to 69 years, four had hepatocellular carcinoma and one had combined HCC and intrahepatic cholangiocarcinoma. The five patients had tumors of stage T1-T3 N0M0, with maximum diameters ranging from about 4.2 to 10 cm. Each sample produced about 3.5 to 8 million productive TCRbeta reads, and read depth showed no significant difference between tissue types. The study combined TCRbeta repertoire sequencing, expression microarrays and whole-exome sequencing across five regions of each liver tumor, with adjacent normal tissue and blood. A total of roughly 35 specimens from 5 patients went through TCRbeta repertoire sequencing, namely 25 tumor regions, 5 adjacent noncancerous liver tissues and 5 peripheral blood samples. High reproducibility was observed for the technical replicate repertoires, with mean shared-clone rates around 0.89 and correlation coefficients above 0.95. What the research found in general, with its limitations: Only 4 or 5 patients were included in the study, and the authors note that the findings should be validated in a larger study. The top 250 clones made up a significantly larger repertoire fraction in tumors than in blood (p = 0.039). Comparison of CD4+ and CD8+ T cell repertoires was precluded by the use of bulk unsorted samples. Pairs of tumor regions showed greater repertoire overlap (mean 36%) than tumor-adjacent pairs (around 17%) or tumor-blood pairs (around 15%), which is consistent with antigen-driven expansion. Because sequencing covered only the TCR beta chain and unpaired alpha chains were not captured, true repertoire diversity is likely underestimated.

About this clonotype itself: There is no known antigen for this receptor. The junction departs from germline at one end; a sequencing error may be responsible.

Total RNA and DNA were co-extracted from roughly 20-30 mg of bulk tissue with the AllPrep DNA/RNA mini kit, without cell sorting. Between late 2015 and March 2016, about five patients in China with histopathologically diagnosed primary liver carcinoma had their tumors surgically resected. At the time of sampling, the patients were treatment-naive and had chronic HBV infection. Pieces of fresh tumor and adjacent tissue were cut in half, with one half kept in RNAlater at -80 degrees C and the other half sent for histology. Starting from approximately 500 ng total RNA, TCRbeta-specific cDNA was produced by reverse transcription with a constant-region primer and ProtoScript II reverse transcriptase. The TCRbeta libraries were prepared through three rounds of nested multiplex PCR following a slightly modified ARM-PCR procedure. Each of the first two PCR rounds ran for about 11 cycles using multiplex TRBV1-TRBV30 forward primers together with a Cbeta reverse primer. A final 25-cycle PCR with Deep VentR polymerase added sample barcodes and Illumina adapters. Before sequencing, amplicons between 200 and 500 bp were purified from gel using a QIAquick gel extraction kit. An Illumina HiSeq 2500 was used to sequence the TCRbeta amplicons with 250-bp paired-end reads. The study's own analysis went as follows. Quality trimming of reads was performed with Trimmomatic v0.33, and paired reads were merged with FLASH v1.2.11 so that full CDR3 sequences could be recovered. V, D and J germline segments were assigned to the rearranged TCRbeta sequences using MiGEC v1.2.1b. VDJtools v1.0.0 computed clonotype statistics and Shannon-Wiener diversity indices. To reduce sampling bias, subsequent analyses other than the diversity analysis used only the 250 most abundant clonotypes in each sample. TCRdb applied fastp at Q25 and MiXCR to the public reads, then kept only in-frame beta chains. Each entry merges the rows of one CDR3 protein and shows their most common DNA and genes. For this entry, the V and J calls and clone size follow TCRdb and not the study's own pipeline. The sample table lists around 79,000 distinct CDR3 sequences, roughly 72% of them with a count of one. The ten most abundant clones make up less than 30% of the sample.

Reading the germline V gene gives CDR1 MNHEY and CDR2 SVGAGI. Inclusive of the bounding cysteine and phenylalanine, the CDR3 is 18 residues long. Kept here is only the CDR3 DNA, which spans 54 bases and is read in frame from base 1. Recombination connected TRBV6-5 to TRBJ2-1; TRBD2 fits 8 bases in the junction. The material sequenced was tumor-adjacent normal liver tissue. The TCR originated in a middle-aged man with primary liver carcinoma and hepatitis B virus infection. This receptor has the CDR3 CPSSYGRGPNRSYNEQFF. The DNA sequence is TGTCCCAGCAGTTACGGGAGGGGTCCGAATAGATCCTACAATGAGCAGTTCTTC.